The source of this T cell receptor (beta chain) is a study of blood T cell repertoires in COVID-19. Looking at the study overall: PBMCs, B-cell-depleted T cells, or T cells provided the cDNA or gDNA that made up the material.

With 5 bases clipped from V and 3 bases from J, the junction kept 7 bases outside the gene matches. From germline, CDR1 is SGHNT and CDR2 YYREEE (reference sequence). The CDR3 consists of 14 residues. Some clones are missing from TCRdb's copy, which holds only in-frame ones; the method was immunoSEQ multiplex PCR. The profile shows 180,000 or so clones, approximately 84% of them singletons. The sequence was collected from a human donor with acute or convalescent COVID-19. The donor label of this sample is uncertain. The source material was peripheral blood. This chain connects TRBV5-4 to TRBJ1-2; 7 bases match TRBD1. Here the CDR3 DNA reads TGTGCCAGCAGGAGAAACAGGGGAGACTATGGCTACACCTTC. Translated: CASRRNRGDYGYTF.